The 4 T cell receptor beta chains listed next were all sequenced from one sample in a study of cytomegalovirus exposure and HLA in healthy donors. This PCR relied on a set of 60 Vbeta primers and 13 Jbeta primers. Repertoires were generated with immunoSEQ multiplex PCR, while TCRdb's copy carries only in-frame clones and drops some. Among some 85,000 clones listed, about 80% were seen once. Sequences were obtained from PBMCs. Source of these receptors: a male donor in good health and CMV-seronegative.

The chain is built from TRBV5-1 and TRBJ1-2, with D possibly TRBD1 on 6 matching bases. The CDR3 spans 18 residues. V gave up 0 bases and J gave up 0 bases, with 18 bases separating them. CDR1 is SGHRS and CDR2 is YFSETQ in the germline V gene. CDR3 loop: CASSLERRAGATNYGYTF. The CDR3 coding sequence is TGCGCCAGCAGCTTGGAAAGGCGTGCGGGGGCAACTAACTATGGCTACACCTTC.

The rearrangement links TRBV11-2 to TRBJ1-1; D is undetermined. Germline assignment: CDR1 SGHAT and CDR2 FQNNGV. This CDR3 is 14 amino acids long. Trimming stripped 1 base from V and 1 base from J, with 7 bases between. The CDR3 loop is CASSLVRRNTEAFF. DNA of the CDR3: TGTGCCAGCAGCTTAGTACGGAGGAACACTGAAGCTTTCTTT.

This rearrangement joins TRBV5-4 to TRBJ2-5, with TRBD1 as a possible D gene (6 bases). The CDR3 is 15 amino acids. Germline-derived CDR1 and CDR2 are SGHNT and YYREEE (reference sequence). Trimming removed 4 bases from V and 0 bases from J, with 13 bases in between. The CDR3 DNA follows: TGTGCCAGCAGCCAGGCAGGACAGTACCAAGAGACCCAGTACTTC. Protein: CASSQAGQYQETQYF.

The chain employs TRBV6-1 and TRBJ2-7, with D possibly matching TRBD1 (6 bases). Per the germline V gene, CDR1 is MNHNS and CDR2 is SASEGT. This CDR3 spans 14 amino acids. With 4 bases removed from V and 5 bases from J, the gap between germline ends came to 15 bases. As DNA, the CDR3 is TGTGCCAGCAGTGGCAACAGGGTGTTCCACGAGCAGTACTTC. Residues: CASSGNRVFHEQYF.